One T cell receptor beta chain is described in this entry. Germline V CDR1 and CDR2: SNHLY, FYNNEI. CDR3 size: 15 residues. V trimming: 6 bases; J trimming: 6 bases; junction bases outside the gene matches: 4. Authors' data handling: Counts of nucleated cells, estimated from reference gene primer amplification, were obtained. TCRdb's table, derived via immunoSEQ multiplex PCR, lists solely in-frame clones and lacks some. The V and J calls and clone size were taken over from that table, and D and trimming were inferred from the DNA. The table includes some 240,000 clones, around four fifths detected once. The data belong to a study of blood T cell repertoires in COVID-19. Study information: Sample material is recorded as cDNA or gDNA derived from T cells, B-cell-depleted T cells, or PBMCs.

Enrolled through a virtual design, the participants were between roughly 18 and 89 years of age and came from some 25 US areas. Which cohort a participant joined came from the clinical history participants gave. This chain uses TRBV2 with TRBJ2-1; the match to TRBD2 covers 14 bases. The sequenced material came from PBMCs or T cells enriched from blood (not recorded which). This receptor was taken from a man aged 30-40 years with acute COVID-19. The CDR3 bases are TGTGCCAGCAGGGGACTAGCGGGAGTGGGCAATGAGCAGTTCTTC. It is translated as CASRGLAGVGNEQFF. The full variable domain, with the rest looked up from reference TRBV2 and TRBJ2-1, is EPEVTQTPSHQVTQMGQEVILRCVPISNHLYFYWYRQILGQKVEFLVSFYNNEISEKSEIFDDQFSVERPDGSNFTLKIRSTKLEDSAMYFCASRGLAGVGNEQFFGPGTRLTVL.